Listed here are 3 T cell receptor beta chains from one sample, sequenced in a study of cytomegalovirus exposure and HLA in healthy donors. 60 Vbeta and 13 Jbeta primers were used in PCR. The method was immunoSEQ multiplex PCR; TCRdb's version includes in-frame clones alone and lacks a portion of them. The sample data list 55,000 to 75,000 clones. Sequenced input: PBMCs. The receptors derive from a male donor in good health and CMV-seronegative.

The chain uses TRBV14 and TRBJ2-5; TRBD1 aligns across 9 bases. The ends lost 0 bases at V and 5 bases at J; junction bases unmatched: 13. CDR3 length: 18 amino acids. Germline values: CDR1 SGHDN, CDR2 FVKESK. Here the CDR3 reads CASSQDLGTGQGRETQYF. Here the CDR3 DNA reads TGTGCCAGCAGCCAAGACTTGGGAACGGGACAGGGAAGGGAGACCCAGTACTTC.

V and J are TRBV7-2 and TRBJ2-7; 11 positions match TRBD1. This CDR3 is 15 amino acids long. Germline CDR1 SGHTA, CDR2 FQGNSA. With 5 bases clipped from V and 2 bases from J, the junction kept 5 bases outside the gene matches. The chain's CDR3 is CASSAPGQGAYEQYF. CDR3 sequence (DNA): TGTGCCAGCAGCGCGCCGGGACAGGGGGCCTACGAGCAGTACTTC.

The rearrangement uses TRBV9 and TRBJ2-1; TRBD1 matches 10 bases. Germline assignment: CDR1 SGDLS and CDR2 YYNGEE. J was trimmed by 4 bases and V by 0 bases; bases with no gene match: 7. The CDR3 runs to 17 residues. The CDR3, as DNA: TGTGCCAGCAGCGTAGCTTTTAAGGGACAGGGGTACAATGAGCAGTTCTTC. It is translated as CASSVAFKGQGYNEQFF.